The rows below give T cell receptor beta chains drawn from one sample of a study of blood T cell repertoires in COVID-19. The assay was immunoSEQ multiplex PCR, and TCRdb's table has in-frame clones only and misses some. The data contain 150,000 to 200,000 clones, 70% to 90% of them singletons. Sequencing input: peripheral blood. The origin of the receptors is a man aged 50 to 60 who had recovered from COVID-19. Both conserved end residues are part of each CDR3. The D gene is left open where the match is weak. Clone sizes are given selectively: once, few, many, or a class where the clone is expanded.

cdr3_aa cdr3_nt v_call clone_size j_call d_call
CASSLERAPSYEQYF TGTGCCAGCAGCTTAGAGCGGGCACCCTCCTACGAGCAGTACTTC TRBV7-6 - TRBJ2-7 -
CASSGQGIWEKLFF TGCGCCAGCAGCGGGCAGGGGATCTGGGAAAAACTGTTTTTT TRBV5-1 - TRBJ1-4 -
CASSLDTGGIYGYTF TGCGCCAGCAGCTTGGACACAGGGGGCATCTATGGCTACACCTTC TRBV5-1 - TRBJ1-2 TRBD1
CASSYITQGAGKNIQYF TGTGCCAGCAGCTATATAACGCAGGGGGCCGGCAAAAACATTCAGTACTTC TRBV5-6 - TRBJ2-4 TRBD1
CASSHALGQREGVGNEQFF TGCGCCAGCAGCCACGCCTTAGGGCAGCGGGAGGGGGTAGGTAATGAGCAGTTCTTC TRBV4-1 - TRBJ2-1 TRBD2
CSVETTGSTYEQYF TGCAGCGTTGAAACTACAGGGAGTACCTACGAGCAGTACTTC TRBV29-1 - TRBJ2-7 -
CASSKGRLAASTDTQYF TGTGCCAGCAGCAAAGGAAGACTAGCGGCTAGCACAGATACGCAGTATTTT TRBV21-1 once TRBJ2-3 -
CASSLALAREQYF TGTGCCAGCAGCTTAGCGTTGGCGAGGGAGCAGTACTTC TRBV7-9 few TRBJ2-7 -
CASTSSTGYEQYF TGTGCCAGCACTTCCAGTACAGGGTACGAGCAGTACTTC TRBV5-5 - TRBJ2-7 -
CASSFTGTGGRANYGYTF TGCGCCAGCAGCTTTACCGGGACAGGGGGGAGAGCTAACTATGGCTACACCTTC TRBV5-1 - TRBJ1-2 TRBD1
CASSPELQGPFGEQFF TGTGCCAGCAGCCCGGAGTTACAGGGCCCTTTTGGTGAGCAGTTCTTC TRBV5-4 once TRBJ2-1 -
CASRAQGEYEQYF TGTGCCAGCAGGGCCCAGGGGGAGTACGAGCAGTACTTC TRBV12-3/TRBV12-4 - TRBJ2-7 TRBD1
CASTTTSAGVNTEAFF TGCGCCAGCACCACAACCTCGGCGGGGGTGAACACTGAAGCTTTCTTT TRBV5-1 - TRBJ1-1 -
CASSSTGGGKNEQFF TGTGCCAGCAGCTCTACAGGGGGCGGTAAAAATGAGCAGTTCTTC TRBV7-3 - TRBJ2-1 TRBD1
CASSIEGKVGKLFF TGTGCCAGTAGTATAGAGGGCAAGGTCGGAAAACTGTTTTTT TRBV19 - TRBJ1-4 -
CASSRQGGQETQYF TGTGCCAGTAGTAGACAGGGCGGGCAGGAGACCCAGTACTTC TRBV19 - TRBJ2-5 TRBD1
CASSTGYTEAFF TGCGCCAGCAGCACAGGGTACACTGAAGCTTTCTTT TRBV5-1 - TRBJ1-1 -
CASHRQQNTEAFF TGTGCCAGCCACCGACAGCAGAACACTGAAGCTTTCTTT TRBV7-8 - TRBJ1-1 -
CASSKQGNYGYTF TGTGCCAGCAGCAAACAGGGGAACTATGGCTACACCTTC TRBV7-3 - TRBJ1-2 TRBD1
CASSQTRTSSDGETQYF TGTGCCAGCAGCCAAACTCGGACTTCATCTGACGGGGAGACCCAGTACTTC TRBV3-1/TRBV3-2 - TRBJ2-5 -
CASSLKGAATNEKLFF TGTGCCAGCAGCCTTAAGGGGGCCGCAACTAATGAAAAACTGTTTTTT TRBV5-6 - TRBJ1-4 TRBD1
CASSIGYNSPLHF TGCGCCAGCAGCATCGGCTATAATTCACCCCTCCACTTT TRBV5-1 - TRBJ1-6 -
CASSLTGMGGNTIYF TGCGCCAGCAGCTTGACAGGGATGGGGGGAAACACCATATATTTT TRBV5-1 once TRBJ1-3 -
CATSDSGQGAETQYF TGTGCCACCAGTGACTCGGGACAGGGGGCCGAGACCCAGTACTTC TRBV24-1 - TRBJ2-5 TRBD1
CASSFEGVPLHGYTF TGTGCCAGCAGCTTCGAGGGGGTTCCTTTACATGGCTACACCTTC TRBV13 - TRBJ1-2 -
CASSLGGGLEQYF TGCGCCAGCAGCTTAGGAGGCGGTCTCGAGCAGTACTTC TRBV5-1 - TRBJ2-7 -
CASSRRESSTDTQYF TGTGCCAGCAGCCGCAGGGAATCTAGCACAGATACGCAGTATTTT TRBV11-2 - TRBJ2-3 -
CASSVEAGGPLEQFF TGTGCCAGCAGCGTAGAAGCGGGAGGGCCGTTAGAGCAGTTCTTC TRBV9 - TRBJ2-1 TRBD2
CVIYRDNQPQHF TGCGTCATCTACAGGGACAATCAGCCCCAGCATTTT TRBV4-3 - TRBJ1-5 -
CASSPPARAYNEQFF TGTGCCAGCTCACCACCGGCCAGGGCCTACAATGAGCAGTTCTTC TRBV18 - TRBJ2-1 -
CASSLKRGTEAFF TGTGCCAGCAGTTTAAAAAGGGGGACTGAAGCTTTCTTT TRBV12-3/TRBV12-4 - TRBJ1-1 -
CASSLGYRGLGTEAFF TGTGCCAGCAGCTTAGGATACAGGGGATTAGGTACTGAAGCTTTCTTT TRBV13 once TRBJ1-1 TRBD1
CASSPQTDRGAHEQYF TGTGCCAGCAGCCCCCAAACGGACAGGGGAGCCCACGAGCAGTACTTC TRBV3-1/TRBV3-2 - TRBJ2-7 TRBD1
CASSLTTGSSYEQYF TGCGCCAGCAGCTTGACAACAGGGTCCTCCTACGAGCAGTACTTC TRBV5-1 - TRBJ2-7 -
CASSPWTGYEQYF TGTGCCAGCAGCCCCTGGACTGGCTACGAGCAGTACTTC TRBV7-2 few TRBJ2-7 -
CASSLSSSYEQYF TGTGCCAGCAGCTTATCCTCGTCCTACGAGCAGTACTTC TRBV7-3 - TRBJ2-7 -
CASSFPGSLSGELFF TGTGCCAGCAGTTTCCCCGGGTCCCTATCCGGGGAGCTGTTTTTT TRBV6-2/TRBV6-3 - TRBJ2-2 -
CASARLAGAYEQYF TGTGCCAGCGCGAGACTAGCGGGAGCCTACGAGCAGTACTTC TRBV6-5 - TRBJ2-7 TRBD2
CASSLDPGGEAFF TGTGCCAGCAGCCTAGATCCAGGGGGGGAAGCTTTCTTT TRBV7-2 - TRBJ1-1 TRBD1
CASTGGSVETQYF TGTGCCAGCACGGGGGGTAGTGTAGAGACCCAGTACTTC TRBV3-1/TRBV3-2 - TRBJ2-5 TRBD2
CASSTDTNYGYTF TGTGCCAGCAGTACGGACACTAACTATGGCTACACCTTC TRBV2 - TRBJ1-2 -
CASSGRDRPPVDYGYTF TGTGCCAGCAGCGGCCGGGACAGACCACCCGTAGACTATGGCTACACCTTC TRBV9 - TRBJ1-2 TRBD1
CASSPPYSGEQYF TGTGCCAGCTCACCTCCCTATTCGGGCGAGCAGTACTTC TRBV18 - TRBJ2-7 -
CASLGRADTQYF TGTGCCAGCCTCGGGCGGGCAGATACGCAGTATTTT TRBV7-2 - TRBJ2-3 -
CASSMTGELFF TGTGCCAGTAGTATGACAGGGGAGCTGTTTTTT TRBV19 once TRBJ2-2 -
CASSLGHNEQFF TGTGCCAGTAGTTTGGGGCACAATGAGCAGTTCTTC TRBV19 - TRBJ2-1 -
CIGTGNADTQYF TGCATCGGGACAGGGAACGCAGATACGCAGTATTTT TRBV29-1 - TRBJ2-3 TRBD1
CASSIFGSGEAFF TGTGCCAGTAGTATATTTGGGTCCGGGGAAGCTTTCTTT TRBV19 - TRBJ1-1 -
CSVVGWGGQETQYF TGCAGCGTTGTAGGTTGGGGGGGACAAGAGACCCAGTACTTC TRBV29-1 few TRBJ2-5 TRBD2
CASSSTPGQGFGEAFF TGCGCCAGCAGCTCCACCCCGGGACAGGGTTTTGGGGAAGCTTTCTTT TRBV5-1 - TRBJ1-1 TRBD1
CASSPAGGRAQETQYF TGTGCCAGCTCACCAGCTGGCGGGAGGGCCCAAGAGACCCAGTACTTC TRBV18 few TRBJ2-5 TRBD2
CASSLARVPYNEQFF TGCGCCAGCAGCTTGGCCAGGGTGCCCTACAATGAGCAGTTCTTC TRBV5-1 - TRBJ2-1 -